The 23 T cell receptor beta chains below were found in one sample sequenced in a study of blood T cell repertoires in COVID-19. The repertoire was sequenced with immunoSEQ multiplex PCR; TCRdb's copy has only in-frame clones and lacks some. This table holds approximately 170,000 clones, almost 85% found once. Sequenced: peripheral blood. The receptors stem from a man in his forties who had recovered from COVID-19.

The genes are TRBV5-1 and TRBJ2-7; 13 nucleotides align to TRBD2. J lost 5 bases, V lost 3 bases, and 5 bases had no gene match. The CDR3 runs 15 residues. Germline V lookup: CDR1 SGHRS, CDR2 YFSETQ. Here the CDR3 reads CASSSLAGGLDEQYF. CDR3 sequence (DNA): TGCGCCAGCAGCTCACTAGCGGGGGGGTTGGACGAGCAGTACTTC.

Notes on this clone: Sequence at one end of the junction differs from germline and may be a read error. V is TRBV30 and J is TRBJ1-4, with D hard to call. Germline V gene sequence: CDR1 GTSNPN, CDR2 SVGIG (reference sequence). The CDR3 has 12 residues. DNA of the CDR3: TGTGCCTGGAGACCTACTATTGAAAAACTGTTTTTT. Residues: CAWRPTIEKLFF.

The rearrangement links TRBV27 to TRBJ1-2, with 7 nucleotides matching TRBD1. V shed 6 bases and J 3 bases; nucleotides not matched to a gene: 13. The CDR3 sequence is 16 residues long. Germline V gene lookup returns CDR1 MNHEY and CDR2 SMNVEV (reference sequence). The CDR3: CASSQFRGQADYGYTF. The DNA of the CDR3 is TGTGCCAGCAGCCAGTTTAGAGGACAGGCTGACTATGGCTACACCTTC.

This chain joins TRBV2 and TRBJ2-5, with D possibly being TRBD2 (5 bases). The V end lost 7 bases, the J end lost 6 bases, and 12 bases lay between the germline ends. Germline CDR1 and CDR2: SNHLY and FYNNEI. The CDR3 consists of 12 residues. The CDR3 reads CASKDGGQTQYF. The CDR3 nucleotides read TGTGCCAGCAAAGACGGAGGCCAGACCCAGTACTTC.

The chain uses TRBV10-3 and TRBJ2-1, with 7 bases matching TRBD1. CDR1 and CDR2 (germline): ENHRY, SYGVKD. V lost 8 bases, J lost 0 bases, and 7 bases stayed unmatched. The CDR3 is made up of 15 amino acids. CDR3 in amino acids: CAISGGKDSYNEQFF. CDR3 DNA sequence: TGTGCCATCTCAGGGGGTAAGGACTCCTACAATGAGCAGTTCTTC.

The chain has TRBV12-2 and TRBJ1-2. TRBV12-2 is marked as a pseudogene. The CDR3 runs to 15 residues. The CDR3 DNA sequence: TGTGCAAGTCGCCCTGCCCTGACTCATCACTATGGCTACACCTTC. Its translation is CASRPALTHHYGYTF.

This rearrangement joins TRBV25-1 to TRBJ1-1; no definite D call. The CDR3 loop spans 13 amino acids. CDR1 and CDR2 (germline): MGHDK, SYGVNS. V dropped 7 bases and J dropped 5 bases, with 14 bases sitting between them. CDR3: CASTTASGTEAFF. CDR3 DNA sequence: TGTGCCAGCACCACCGCCTCGGGAACTGAAGCTTTCTTT. The variable domain in full, with the rest retrieved from reference TRBV25-1 and TRBJ1-1, is EADIYQTPRYLVIGTGKKITLECSQTMGHDKMYWYQQDPGMELHLIHYSYGVNSTEKGDLSSESTVSRIRTEHFPLTLESARPSHTSQYLCASTTASGTEAFFGQGTRLTVV.

V is TRBV7-3 and J is TRBJ2-7, with 7 bases lining up with TRBD2. V trimming: 6 bases; J trimming: 2 bases; junction bases outside the gene matches: 10. Germline V CDR1 and CDR2: SGHTA, FQGTGA. This CDR3 has 15 residues. CDR3 region: CASSPSGGAPYEQYF. CDR3 DNA: TGTGCCAGCAGTCCATCGGGGGGAGCTCCCTACGAGCAGTACTTC. The whole variable domain, remainder taken from reference TRBV7-3 and TRBJ2-7, is GAGVSQTPSNKVTEKGKYVELRCDPISGHTALYWYRQSLGQGPEFLIYFQGTGAADDSGLPNDRFFAVRPEGSVSTLKIQRTERGDSAVYLCASSPSGGAPYEQYFGPGTRLTVT.

This clone was observed a handful of times. The V gene is TRBV9, the J gene TRBJ2-3; 9 positions match TRBD2. The CDR3 covers 14 residues. The V segment lost 5 bases and the J segment 5 bases; nucleotides outside the gene matches: 6. The germline V gene has CDR1 SGDLS and CDR2 YYNGEE. DNA of the CDR3: TGTGCCAGCAGAGAAGCTAGCGGGAAAGATACGCAGTATTTT. Translation: CASREASGKDTQYF. The full variable domain, its missing parts supplied by reference TRBV9 and TRBJ2-3, is DSGVTQTPKHLITATGQRVTLRCSPRSGDLSVYWYQQSLDQGLQFLIQYYNGEERAKGNILERFSAQQFPDLHSELNLSSLELGDSALYFCASREASGKDTQYFGPGTRLTVL.

The rearrangement joins TRBV24-1 to TRBJ2-1; 8 nucleotides line up with TRBD2. The J segment lost 10 bases and the V segment lost 3 bases, leaving 7 bases of the junction unmatched. This CDR3 spans 14 amino acids. Germline V gene lookup returns CDR1 KGHDR and CDR2 SFDVKD. The CDR3 DNA reads TGTGCCACCAGTGATCGCATCATAGCGGGGGAGCAGTTCTTC. It yields the protein CATSDRIIAGEQFF.

The chain recombines TRBV28 with TRBJ1-2; maybe TRBD1 (5 bases). The CDR3 length is 16 residues. V was clipped by 4 bases and J by 0 bases, with 15 bases between them. The germline V gene encodes CDR1 MDHEN and CDR2 SYDVKM. CDR3 residues: CASSSGTWASNYGYTF. As DNA, the CDR3 is TGTGCCAGCAGTTCCGGGACTTGGGCATCTAACTATGGCTACACCTTC.

The chain combines TRBV5-8 with TRBJ1-4; D possibly corresponds to TRBD1 (5 bases). The CDR3 spans 14 residues. V was clipped by 6 bases and J by 5 bases, with 14 bases between them. Germline V lookup: CDR1 SGHTS, CDR2 YDEGEE. The DNA of the CDR3 is TGTGCCAGCACCCGGGGGATCACGAATGAAAAACTGTTTTTT. Residues: CASTRGITNEKLFF.

This clone showed up just once. The chain employs TRBV28 and TRBJ2-7, with D perhaps TRBD1 (5 bases). This CDR3 is 19 amino acids long. CDR1 is MDHEN, CDR2 SYDVKM, per germline. V shed 6 bases and J shed 1 base, with 28 bases lying between them. The chain's CDR3 is CASSSPWTPTHGHSYEQYF. CDR3 nucleotides: TGTGCCAGCAGCTCGCCGTGGACACCTACCCATGGGCATTCCTACGAGCAGTACTTC.

The chain joins TRBV10-3 to TRBJ2-1; 10 positions agree with TRBD2. Trimming removed 6 bases from V and 7 bases from J; junction bases left unmatched: 9. CDR3 length: 15 residues. CDR1 and CDR2 (germline): ENHRY, SYGVKD. The CDR3 sequence: CAISAPGTSANEQFF. The DNA for the CDR3 is TGTGCCATCAGCGCACCCGGGACTAGCGCGAATGAGCAGTTCTTC.

Remarks on this clone: Distinct nucleotide sequences in the sample also encode this CDR3. CDR3 in DNA: TGTGCCAGCAGGTCCGGGACTAGAGTAGGTGAGCAGTACTTC. It translates to CASRSGTRVGEQYF. V and J are TRBV27 and TRBJ2-7; TRBD2 matches at 8 bases. V lost 6 bases and J lost 7; bases outside the gene matches: 11. Germline V gene data show CDR1 as MNHEY and CDR2 as SMNVEV (reference sequence). The CDR3 totals 14 residues.

A word on this clone: The identical CDR3 is also encoded by other nucleotide sequences in the sample. The chain is built from TRBV9 and TRBJ1-2; D gene unclear. Trimming cost V 3 bases and J 8 bases, with 5 bases left between them. Germline lookup yields CDR1 SGDLS and CDR2 YYNGEE. CDR3 length: 10 residues. The CDR3 is CASSGGGYTF. The CDR3 DNA reads TGTGCCAGCAGCGGAGGGGGCTACACCTTC.

The chain combines TRBV24-1 with TRBJ2-7; TRBD1 agrees at 7 bases. Trimming cost V 3 bases and J 5 bases; bases outside gene matches: 3. Germline assignment: CDR1 KGHDR and CDR2 SFDVKD. CDR3 length: 13 amino acids. The CDR3 here is CATSDPDRDEQYF. CDR3 bases: TGTGCCACCAGTGATCCTGACAGGGACGAGCAGTACTTC.

V and J are TRBV24-1 and TRBJ1-3; 8 nucleotides line up with TRBD1. J gave up 3 bases and V 9 bases, and 15 bases lay outside the gene matches. CDR3 length: 17 residues. Germline loops: CDR1 KGHDR, CDR2 SFDVKD. The CDR3, as DNA: TGTGCCACCCTGGGTCCCAGGACAGGGCGGAATGGAAACACCATATATTTT. Residues: CATLGPRTGRNGNTIYF.

The rearrangement uses TRBV7-3 and TRBJ2-2, with D possibly TRBD2 on 5 matching bases. The CDR3 contains 14 residues. V was clipped by 4 bases and J by 5 bases, with 11 bases between them. The V gene's germline CDR1 is SGHTA and CDR2 FQGTGA. In DNA form, the CDR3 reads TGTGCCAGCAGCTCCGAGGGCGCGACCGGGGAGCTGTTTTTT. Its protein product is CASSSEGATGELFF.

The V call is TRBV6-2 or TRBV6-3, the J call TRBJ2-1; D is possibly TRBD2 (5 bases). The CDR3 is made up of 16 amino acids. V was pared by 3 bases and J by 5 bases, with 17 bases between. Germline CDR1 MNHEY, CDR2 SVGEGT. The CDR3 protein is CASSYILVESNNEQFF. The CDR3 DNA follows: TGTGCCAGCAGTTATATACTAGTGGAGTCCAACAATGAGCAGTTCTTC.

This sequence joins TRBV5-4 and TRBJ1-4, with 9 bases that match TRBD1. The CDR3 consists of 14 residues. J gave up 6 bases and V 4 bases, and 4 bases lay outside the gene matches. Germline V lookup: CDR1 SGHNT, CDR2 YYREEE (reference sequence). The CDR3 loop is CASSMGQGYEKLFF. DNA of the CDR3: TGTGCCAGCAGCATGGGACAGGGCTATGAAAAACTGTTTTTT.

The chain recombines TRBV4-3 with TRBJ2-2, with no clear D. The CDR3 sequence is 15 residues long. The germline V and J ends were trimmed by 4 bases and 1 base, with 10 bases remaining between them. The germline V gene encodes CDR1 LGHNA and CDR2 YSLEER. In DNA, the CDR3 is TGCGCCAGCAGCCTCAGCCCGGGGAACACCGGGGAGCTGTTTTTT. Translating it yields CASSLSPGNTGELFF.

The chain combines TRBV28 with TRBJ2-1, with 7 nucleotides matching TRBD2. V was pared by 5 bases and J by 15 bases, with 7 bases of the junction left unmatched. The CDR3 extends over 11 amino acids. The germline V gene encodes CDR1 MDHEN and CDR2 SYDVKM. In DNA, the CDR3 is TGTGCCAGCAGTCGGAGCGGGAAGAGGTTCTTC. Translated: CASSRSGKRFF.